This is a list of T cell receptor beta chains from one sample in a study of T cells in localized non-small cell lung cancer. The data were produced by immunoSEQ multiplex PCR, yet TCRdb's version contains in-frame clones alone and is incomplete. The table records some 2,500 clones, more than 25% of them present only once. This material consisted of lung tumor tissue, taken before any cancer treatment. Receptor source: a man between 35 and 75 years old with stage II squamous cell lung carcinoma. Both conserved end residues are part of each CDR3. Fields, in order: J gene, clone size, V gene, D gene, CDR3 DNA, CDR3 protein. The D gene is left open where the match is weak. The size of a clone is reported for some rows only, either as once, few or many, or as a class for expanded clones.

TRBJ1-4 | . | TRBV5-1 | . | TGCGCCAGCAGCTCTACATCCGGGACTAATGAAAAACTGTTTTTT | CASSSTSGTNEKLFF
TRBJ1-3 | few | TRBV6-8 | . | TGTGCCAGCAGCCGGGACGCTGGACTCTCTGGAAACACCATATATTTT | CASSRDAGLSGNTIYF
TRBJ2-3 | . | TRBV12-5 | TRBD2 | TGTGCTAGTGGTTCGGGGGACTACGACGATACGCAGTATTTT | CASGSGDYDDTQYF
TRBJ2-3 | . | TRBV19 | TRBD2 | TGTGCCAGTAGTGGGAGCGGGGTGAGCACAGATACGCAGTATTTT | CASSGSGVSTDTQYF
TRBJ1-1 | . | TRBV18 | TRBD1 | TGTGCCAGCTCAAGCGGACAGGACACTGAAGCTTTCTTT | CASSSGQDTEAFF
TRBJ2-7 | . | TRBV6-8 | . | TGTGCCAGCAGCGGTCAGAGGGGTCCCTACGAGCAGTACTTC | CASSGQRGPYEQYF
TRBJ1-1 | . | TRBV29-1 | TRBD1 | TGCAGCGTTGTACAGGGGGATGGCACTGAAGCTTTCTTT | CSVVQGDGTEAFF
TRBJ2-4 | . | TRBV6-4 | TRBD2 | TGTGCCAGCAGTTACTCCGGAGCGGGAGCGGTGGACATTCAGTACTTC | CASSYSGAGAVDIQYF
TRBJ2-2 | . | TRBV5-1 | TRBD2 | TGCGCCAGCAGCTTGGTAGCGGGAGAATCCGGGGAGCTGTTTTTT | CASSLVAGESGELFF
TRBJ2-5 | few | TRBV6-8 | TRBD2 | TGTGCCAGCAGTTACACCGGACTAGCGGGGGGGCAGCGGACCCAGTACTTC | CASSYTGLAGGQRTQYF
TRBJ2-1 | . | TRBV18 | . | TGTGCCAGCTCACCTGACCGGGGCGGTTTCTTTGAGCAGTTCTTC | CASSPDRGGFFEQFF
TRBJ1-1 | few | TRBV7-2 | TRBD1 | TGTGCCAGCGGACAGGGCACGAACACTGAAGCTTTCTTT | CASGQGTNTEAFF
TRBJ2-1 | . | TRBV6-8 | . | TGTGCCAGCAGTTACAACGTGGGCAGGGGATTCAACAATGAGCAGTTCTTC | CASSYNVGRGFNNEQFF
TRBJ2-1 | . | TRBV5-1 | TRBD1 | TGCGCCAGCAGCTTGGGCCCGAGGACAGGGGGAAACAATGAGCAGTTCTTC | CASSLGPRTGGNNEQFF
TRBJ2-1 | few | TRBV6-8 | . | TGTGCCAGCAGCGCCGGACTGTTCTCCTACAATGAGCAGTTCTTC | CASSAGLFSYNEQFF
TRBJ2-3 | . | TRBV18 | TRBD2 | TGTGCCAGCTCACCCATGGGCGCTAGCGGCCCCGGGGGTACGCAGTATTTT | CASSPMGASGPGGTQYF
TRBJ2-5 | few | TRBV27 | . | TGTGCCAGCAGTAGGCCGGGTGCGGAGACCCAGTACTTC | CASSRPGAETQYF
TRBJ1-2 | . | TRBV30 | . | TGTGCCTGGAGTGTACGACTCGCCTACGGCTACACCTTC | CAWSVRLAYGYTF
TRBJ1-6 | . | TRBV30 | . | TGTGCCTGGAGTGTACAGATGGGCGGGTCACCCCTCCACTTT | CAWSVQMGGSPLHF
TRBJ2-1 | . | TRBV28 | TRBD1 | TGTGCCAGCAGCCCCAACAGGGGAATATACAATGAGCAGTTCTTC | CASSPNRGIYNEQFF
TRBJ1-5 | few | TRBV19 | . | TGTGCCAGTACGGGTTATGAGAGCTCACAGGGAACTAATCAGCCCCAGCATTTT | CASTGYESSQGTNQPQHF
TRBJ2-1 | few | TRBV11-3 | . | TGTGCCAGCAGCATTTACCGAACAGGGTACAATGAGCAGTTCTTC | CASSIYRTGYNEQFF
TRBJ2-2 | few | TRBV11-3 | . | TGTGCCAGCAGCCCTCTCCGGCCCGAGAACACCGGGGAGCTGTTTTTT | CASSPLRPENTGELFF
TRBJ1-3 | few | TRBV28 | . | TGTGCCAGCAGGGTTTCCTCTGGAAACACCATATATTTT | CASRVSSGNTIYF
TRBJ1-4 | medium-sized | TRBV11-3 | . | TGTGCCAGCAGCTTGGCCGGGGTAAGGGAAAAACTGTTTTTT | CASSLAGVREKLFF
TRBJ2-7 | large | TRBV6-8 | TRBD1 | TGTGCCATCCGGGATGGAGGACAGGGCTACGAGCAGTACTTC | CAIRDGGQGYEQYF
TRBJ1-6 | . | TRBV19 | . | TGTGCCAGTAGTCCCGGAAATAATTCACCCCTCCACTTT | CASSPGNNSPLHF
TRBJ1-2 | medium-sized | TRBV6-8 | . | TGTGCCAGCAGTTGGGGACGAGCAAGTGGCTACACCTTC | CASSWGRASGYTF
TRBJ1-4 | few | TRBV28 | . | TGTGCCAGCAGTCCCACTAAGGGCACTAATGAAAAACTGTTTTTT | CASSPTKGTNEKLFF
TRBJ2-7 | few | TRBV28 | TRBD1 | TGTGCCAGCAGTTCGCCCGGGACAGGTTCTTCCTACGAGCAGTACTTC | CASSSPGTGSSYEQYF
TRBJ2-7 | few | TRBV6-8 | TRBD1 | TGTGCCAGCAGTGACAGGGGTCTCTCCTACGAGCAGTACTTC | CASSDRGLSYEQYF
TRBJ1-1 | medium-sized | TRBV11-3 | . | TGTGCCAGCAGCTTAACCCGCAAGAGCACTGAAGCTTTCTTT | CASSLTRKSTEAFF
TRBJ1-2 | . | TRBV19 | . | TGTGCCAGTAGGGGACCCCTGTATGGCTACACCTTC | CASRGPLYGYTF
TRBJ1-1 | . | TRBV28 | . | TGTGCCAGCAGTCCCCTTAACCAAATGGCTTTCTTT | CASSPLNQMAFF
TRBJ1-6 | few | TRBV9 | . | TGTGCCAGCAGCGTAGACACTAATTCACCCCTCCACTTT | CASSVDTNSPLHF
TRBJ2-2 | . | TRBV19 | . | TGTGCCAGTAGTACCCACGGGGGCCGTACCGGGGAGCTGTTTTTT | CASSTHGGRTGELFF
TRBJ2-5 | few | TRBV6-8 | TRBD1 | TGTGCCAGCAGACCCGACAGGGCCCGGGAGACCCAGTACTTC | CASRPDRARETQYF
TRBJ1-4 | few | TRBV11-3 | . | TGTGCCAGCAGCTTGAAGGGGGATAATGAAAAACTGTTTTTT | CASSLKGDNEKLFF
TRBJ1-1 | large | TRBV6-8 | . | TGTGCCAGCAGTGAGGGGCGAGATGAAGCTTTCTTT | CASSEGRDEAFF
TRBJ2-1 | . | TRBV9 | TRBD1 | TGTGCCAGCAGCGCCGCGGGACAGGGGTTATACAATGAGCAGTTCTTC | CASSAAGQGLYNEQFF
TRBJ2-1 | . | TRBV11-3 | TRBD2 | TGTGCCAGCAGCCCACGACTAGCGGGAGTATACAATGAGCAGTTCTTC | CASSPRLAGVYNEQFF
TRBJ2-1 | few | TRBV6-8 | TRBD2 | TGTGCCAGCAGCTCCGGGACTAGCGGAAACAATGAGCAGTTCTTC | CASSSGTSGNNEQFF